This is a list of T cell receptor beta chains from one sample in a study of immune cell composition in non-small cell lung cancer. The assay was immunoSEQ multiplex PCR, and TCRdb's table has in-frame clones only and misses some. The table includes 2,000 to 2,500 clones, more than 60% detected once. The material sequenced was non-adjacent lung tissue. Source of these receptors: a human donor with non-small cell lung cancer. The conserved cysteine and the conserved F or W are not part of the CDR3 here.

cdr3_aa	v_call	j_call
ASSQGQGNGYT	TRBV4-1	TRBJ1-2
ASSRGTGLTDTQY	TRBV5-6	TRBJ2-3
ASSLVVRETQY	TRBV7-3	TRBJ2-5
ASSYARDYGGEQY	TRBV6-5	TRBJ2-7
ASSLAKTQY	TRBV7-9	TRBJ2-5
AWERSEKLF	TRBV30	TRBJ1-4
ASSLSLGTGSSPLH	TRBV7-2	TRBJ1-6
ASRRGQVSAGTEAF	TRBV25-1	TRBJ1-1
ASSSGLAGGRSSYNEQF	TRBV9	TRBJ2-1
ASSPTQGNNQPQH	TRBV6-5	TRBJ1-5
SVAGQDYGYT	TRBV29-1	TRBJ1-2
ATSRDLGQGGYT	TRBV15	TRBJ1-2
ASSQDRYSGANVLT	TRBV4-1	TRBJ2-6
ASSFLTGGEGEQY	TRBV7-2	TRBJ2-7
ASITSGGITGELF	TRBV19	TRBJ2-2
ASSMTNDQPQH	TRBV19	TRBJ1-5
ASSYTTGDNSPLH	TRBV6-6	TRBJ1-6
ASSLVEGVYNEQF	TRBV5-1	TRBJ2-1
ASSNRDRGSNYGYT	TRBV7-8	TRBJ1-2
ASSDGREAF	TRBV6-4	TRBJ1-1
ASSPDRAYYGYT	TRBV27	TRBJ1-2
ASSGRDILNTEAF	TRBV7-2	TRBJ1-1
AIKGRTGVGNTIY	TRBV10-3	TRBJ1-3
ASSQETGGAVNEQF	TRBV4-1	TRBJ2-1
ASSLQTGYNTGELF	TRBV7-8	TRBJ2-2
ASSEEGRYEQY	TRBV2	TRBJ2-7
ASSSQLTALNTEAF	TRBV9	TRBJ1-1
ASSQVQGYGYT	TRBV14	TRBJ1-2
ASSQEGLAGISYNEQF	TRBV4-1	TRBJ2-1
ASSPNGGTGQPQH	TRBV18	TRBJ1-5
ASSLAGTESYEQY	TRBV5-5	TRBJ2-7
ASSSAPGRNEKLF	TRBV5-5	TRBJ1-4
ASSQGQRTDTQY	TRBV5-5	TRBJ2-3
ASSGAGGPTNNSPLH	TRBV7-9	TRBJ1-6
AWSRRRGEKLF	TRBV30	TRBJ1-4
ASSIQGADEQF	TRBV5-1	TRBJ2-1
ASSVGGQNYGYT	TRBV9	TRBJ1-2
ASSRGQGTSPLH	TRBV6-1	TRBJ1-6
ASSKMDITEAF	TRBV19	TRBJ1-1
ASSLGLAGGEQF	TRBV28	TRBJ2-1
ASSLIGGGSYNEQF	TRBV27	TRBJ2-1
ASSRTGQRDTEAF	TRBV28	TRBJ1-1
ASRSGTPEFSGANVLT	TRBV28	TRBJ2-6
AISLPGRGDEQF	TRBV10-3	TRBJ2-1
ASSVGEGSYEQY	TRBV9	TRBJ2-7
ASSLTFGGVGEHYGYT	TRBV7-2	TRBJ1-2
ASSQAGQSGNTIY	TRBV4-1	TRBJ1-3
ASSSSGGLNTGELF	TRBV4-1	TRBJ2-2
ASSSGGGGFEQF	TRBV7-9	TRBJ2-1
ASSQRTGAGGTDTQY	TRBV4-2	TRBJ2-3
ATSRGGDGSYEQY	TRBV15	TRBJ2-7